The sample holds many counts of the clone carrying this T cell receptor (beta chain). This specimen comes from a study of T cells in Graves' hyperthyroidism and ophthalmopathy. Blood was drawn at first hyperthyroidism diagnosis, before any ophthalmopathy symptoms. The source material, RNA transcripts, was used to amplify TCR beta CDR3 regions. With the HTBI primer set, the TCR CDR3 went through a first round of RT-PCR. TCRdb re-called the multiplex PCR reads with MiXCR, one entry per CDR3 protein. Of about 270,000 distinct CDR3 sequences in the sample, 25% were seen once. Trimming took 3 bases from V and 4 from J, leaving 12 bases between them. CDR3 length equals 14 residues. The germline V gene has CDR1 MRHNA and CDR2 SNTAGT.

The sequenced sample consisted of blood. The receptor was isolated from a man aged 40-50 years with Graves' hyperthyroidism that later progressed to Graves' ophthalmopathy. This chain connects TRBV6-4 to TRBJ1-2, with TRBD1 as a possible D gene (5 bases). The CDR3 loop reads CASSETTGAYGYTF. The DNA of the CDR3 is TGTGCCAGCAGTGAGACAACAGGAGCCTATGGCTACACCTTC.